The rows below give T cell receptor beta chains drawn from one sample of a study of T cell responses to AZD1222 COVID-19 vaccine. Only in-frame clones appear in the TCRdb table, and some are missing; sequencing was by immunoSEQ multiplex PCR. This table has approximately 65,000 clones, roughly 80% appearing once. Sample: peripheral blood, taken on day 0 of AZD1222 vaccination. The receptor source for this set is an adult in good health. The CDR3 runs from the conserved cysteine through the conserved F or W. The D gene is left open where the match is weak. Clone size is given for some rows only: seen once, a few or many times, or a class if the clone is expanded.

TRBJ1-5 | NA | NA | TRBV10-3 | 15 | TGTGCCATCTCTTCAGGACCAGGGCAGGGACAGCCCCAGCATTTT | CAISSGPGQGQPQHF
TRBJ2-1 | NA | NA | TRBV6-2/TRBV6-3 | 14 | TGTGCCAGCAGTAGGACGGGGTCGTACAATGAGCAGTTCTTC | CASSRTGSYNEQFF
TRBJ1-6 | NA | TRBD1 | TRBV3-1/TRBV3-2 | 14 | TGTGCCAGCAGCCCTGACAGGGTAAATTCACCCCTCCACTTT | CASSPDRVNSPLHF
TRBJ2-1 | NA | NA | TRBV6-5 | 16 | TGTGCCAGCAGTTACTCGTCCGGGGGTACCTACAATGAGCAGTTCTTC | CASSYSSGGTYNEQFF
TRBJ1-1 | NA | TRBD1 | TRBV30 | 13 | TGTGCCTGGGAGAAATCAGGGGGTACTGAAGCTTTCTTT | CAWEKSGGTEAFF
TRBJ1-2 | NA | TRBD1 | TRBV19 | 14 | TGTGCCAGTAGTATACTCGCAGGGGGCTATGGCTACACCTTC | CASSILAGGYGYTF
TRBJ2-1 | once | NA | TRBV5-1 | 14 | TGCGCCAGCAGCCCAAGGGTAGCTTCGGATGAGCAGTTCTTC | CASSPRVASDEQFF
TRBJ1-1 | NA | NA | TRBV7-9 | 14 | TGTGCCAGCAGCTTAGGGACAGAGAACACTGAAGCTTTCTTT | CASSLGTENTEAFF
TRBJ2-1 | few | NA | TRBV7-2 | 16 | TGTGCCAGCAGCAAGGGGGGGACACCCCAGCGGGATGAGCAGTTCTTC | CASSKGGTPQRDEQFF
TRBJ2-2 | NA | NA | TRBV12-3/TRBV12-4 | 11 | TGTGCCAGCAGTGTCGCCGGGCGGCTGTTTTTT | CASSVAGRLFF
TRBJ1-1 | NA | NA | TRBV7-2 | 15 | TGTGCCAGCAGCTCAGCGGCGGGCTTCCACACTGAAGCTTTCTTT | CASSSAAGFHTEAFF
TRBJ2-7 | once | TRBD1 | TRBV7-2 | 11 | TGTGCCAGCAGCTTCAGGGGGCTGCAGTACTTC | CASSFRGLQYF
TRBJ2-1 | NA | NA | TRBV28 | 13 | TGTGCCAGCAGTGGCCTATCCTACAATGAGCAGTTCTTC | CASSGLSYNEQFF
TRBJ2-7 | NA | NA | TRBV2 | 18 | TGTGCCAGCACTACACCGGCGTCCGGGGGCGGAACGGAGTGGGAGCAGTACTTC | CASTTPASGGGTEWEQYF
TRBJ2-1 | NA | NA | TRBV4-3 | 17 | TGCGCCAGCAGCCAAGACTCGACGGGTCTGGTGGGCAATGAGCAGTTCTTC | CASSQDSTGLVGNEQFF
TRBJ2-3 | NA | NA | TRBV4-1 | 12 | TGCGCCAGCAGCCAAGGGGAGGATACGCAGTATTTT | CASSQGEDTQYF
TRBJ2-7 | NA | NA | TRBV12-3/TRBV12-4 | 13 | TGTGCCAGCAGTTTGGCAGCCTCCTACGAGCAGTACTTC | CASSLAASYEQYF
TRBJ1-4 | NA | NA | TRBV28 | 12 | TGTGCCAGCAGTCCCCCCTACCAAAAACTGTTTTTT | CASSPPYQKLFF
TRBJ2-1 | NA | NA | TRBV20-1 | 11 | TGCAGTGCTGGGAGCTACAATGAGCAGTTCTTC | CSAGSYNEQFF
TRBJ2-2 | NA | NA | TRBV18 | 22 | TGTGCCAGCTCACCACATTTGTTTGCAGGGGAAGTAAACTTCGCGAACACCGGGGAGCTGTTTTTT | CASSPHLFAGEVNFANTGELFF
TRBJ2-1 | NA | TRBD2 | TRBV19 | 13 | TGTGCCACGACTAGCGGGGGATACAATGAGCAGTTCTTC | CATTSGGYNEQFF
TRBJ2-4 | NA | TRBD1 | TRBV27 | 14 | TGTGCCAGCAGGTGGACAGGGGCATATGACATTCAGTACTTC | CASRWTGAYDIQYF
TRBJ1-4 | NA | TRBD1 | TRBV4-3 | 15 | TGCGCCAGCAGCTCTTACAGGGGGCCCAATGAAAAACTGTTTTTT | CASSSYRGPNEKLFF
TRBJ1-1 | NA | NA | TRBV28 | 12 | TGTGCCAGCAGTCCGCGAGGGTACACAGCTTTCTTT | CASSPRGYTAFF
TRBJ2-2 | NA | TRBD1 | TRBV5-1 | 14 | TGCGCCAGCAGCTTGGCCCCAGGGGGCGGGGAGCTGTTTTTT | CASSLAPGGGELFF
TRBJ2-2 | few | TRBD2 | TRBV9 | 16 | TGTGCCAGCAGCGTAGAGGGACTAGCGGGCACCGGGGAGCTGTTTTTT | CASSVEGLAGTGELFF
TRBJ2-5 | NA | TRBD1 | TRBV6-5 | 15 | TGTGCCAGCAGTTATGGACAGGGGGCTGGGGAGACCCAGTACTTC | CASSYGQGAGETQYF
TRBJ2-3 | NA | TRBD2 | TRBV27 | 14 | TGTGCCAGCAGTTTAACTAGCGGGGGAGATACGCAGTATTTT | CASSLTSGGDTQYF
TRBJ1-1 | NA | TRBD1 | TRBV2 | 15 | TGTGCCAGCAGTGAAGCGGGACAGGGGCACACTGAAGCTTTCTTT | CASSEAGQGHTEAFF
TRBJ2-7 | NA | NA | TRBV9 | 14 | TGTGCCAGCAGCGTAGGGCAGGACCTCGGCGAGCAGTACTTC | CASSVGQDLGEQYF
TRBJ2-7 | NA | NA | TRBV4-1 | 14 | TGCGCCAGCAGCCAGGGACGGGCCCCCTACGAGCAGTACTTC | CASSQGRAPYEQYF
TRBJ2-1 | NA | TRBD2 | TRBV7-2 | 17 | TGTGCCAGCAGCTGGGGCGGGAGGCGGGGGCTAAACAATGAGCAGTTCTTC | CASSWGGRRGLNNEQFF
TRBJ1-5 | NA | TRBD1 | TRBV28 | 15 | TGTGCCAGCAGTCGACAGGGAGTTAGCAATCAGCCCCAGCATTTT | CASSRQGVSNQPQHF
TRBJ2-5 | NA | TRBD2 | TRBV4-3 | 19 | TGCGCCAGCAGCCAAGATTGGGCTAGCGGGGGGGCCCGCCAAGAGACCCAGTACTTC | CASSQDWASGGARQETQYF
TRBJ1-2 | NA | TRBD1 | TRBV6-2/TRBV6-3 | 14 | TGTGCCAGCAGTTTCATCGGACAGGGGGAAGGCTACACCTTC | CASSFIGQGEGYTF
TRBJ2-3 | NA | TRBD2 | TRBV7-2 | 17 | TGTGCCAGCAGCTTAGAAGCGGGGGGGCCGGGCACAGATACGCAGTATTTT | CASSLEAGGPGTDTQYF
TRBJ1-6 | NA | TRBD1 | TRBV5-6 | 16 | TGTGCCAGCAGCTTGGGGGCGACAGGGGGTTATTCACCCCTCCACTTT | CASSLGATGGYSPLHF
TRBJ2-3 | few | NA | TRBV7-9 | 15 | TGTGCCAGCAGCCCCGACGGGTCTAGCACAGATACGCAGTATTTT | CASSPDGSSTDTQYF
TRBJ2-4 | NA | NA | TRBV6-2/TRBV6-3 | 17 | TGTGCCAGCAGTTACCACTCGGACACACTAGCCAAAAACATTCAGTACTTC | CASSYHSDTLAKNIQYF
TRBJ2-1 | NA | TRBD1 | TRBV15 | 13 | TGTGCCACCAGCAGTGGACAGGGCCATGAGCAGTTCTTC | CATSSGQGHEQFF
TRBJ1-6 | NA | NA | TRBV6-2/TRBV6-3 | 15 | TGTGCCAGCAGTTACTTCGGGGCGGGGGATTCACCCCTCCACTTT | CASSYFGAGDSPLHF
TRBJ2-5 | NA | TRBD2 | TRBV3-1/TRBV3-2 | 16 | TGTGCCAGCAGCCTCTGTCCACGGACTAGTAAAGAGACCCAGTACTTC | CASSLCPRTSKETQYF
TRBJ1-1 | once | TRBD1 | TRBV6-5 | 14 | TGTGCCAGCGGGCGGGACAGGGGAAACACTGAAGCTTTCTTT | CASGRDRGNTEAFF
TRBJ1-5 | NA | NA | TRBV19 | 13 | TGTGCCAGTACAAGTGGGGGTAGTCAGCCCCAGCATTTT | CASTSGGSQPQHF
TRBJ1-5 | NA | NA | TRBV21-1 | 14 | TGTGCCAGCAGCAAAGTGAGGGTCAATCAGCCCCAGCATTTT | CASSKVRVNQPQHF
TRBJ2-7 | once | NA | TRBV18 | 13 | TGTGCCAGCTCACCAGCGAACGACTACGAGCAGTACTTC | CASSPANDYEQYF
TRBJ1-1 | NA | NA | TRBV7-9 | 13 | TGTGCCAGCAGCTTTGACCGGTGGACTGAAGCTTTCTTT | CASSFDRWTEAFF
TRBJ2-3 | NA | NA | TRBV24-1 | 13 | TGTGCCACCAGTCCGAGGGGGTCAGATACGCAGTATTTT | CATSPRGSDTQYF
TRBJ2-3 | NA | NA | TRBV5-4 | 15 | TGTGCCAGCAGCTTGGGAGGGGGGGGCACAGATACGCAGTATTTT | CASSLGGGGTDTQYF
TRBJ1-1 | NA | NA | TRBV6-1 | 15 | TGTGCCAGCAGACCGAACAGGGAAGGTTTCACTGAAGCTTTCTTT | CASRPNREGFTEAFF
TRBJ1-3 | once | NA | TRBV3-1/TRBV3-2 | 16 | TGTGCCAGCAGCCAAGATCTTCGGGGGGCTAGAAACACCATATATTTT | CASSQDLRGARNTIYF
TRBJ1-1 | NA | NA | TRBV30 | 13 | TGTGCCTGGAGTGTACACAGGAACACTGAAGCTTTCTTT | CAWSVHRNTEAFF
TRBJ2-3 | NA | NA | TRBV19 | 13 | TGTGCCAGTAGTATTGGGGGGGCGGATACGCAGTATTTT | CASSIGGADTQYF
TRBJ2-5 | NA | NA | TRBV7-7 | 15 | TGTGCCAGCAGCCCAGGACCGCAATACCAAGAGACCCAGTACTTC | CASSPGPQYQETQYF
TRBJ1-5 | once | NA | TRBV6-5 | 13 | TGTGCCAGCAGTTACGAGGTGGATCAGCCCCAGCATTTT | CASSYEVDQPQHF
TRBJ1-4 | few | NA | TRBV12-3/TRBV12-4 | 13 | TGTGCCAGCAGTAGCCTGGAGGGTGAAAAACTGTTTTTT | CASSSLEGEKLFF
TRBJ1-2 | NA | NA | TRBV19 | 13 | TGTGCCAGTAGTATAGATAATCGGTATGGCTACACCTTC | CASSIDNRYGYTF
TRBJ1-2 | NA | NA | TRBV15 | 16 | TGTGCCACCAGCAGAGATCGAAACCGGTTGGTAAACGGCTACACCTTC | CATSRDRNRLVNGYTF
TRBJ2-7 | NA | NA | TRBV5-4 | 14 | TGTGCCAGCAGCTTCTCTCTGTCTTCGTACGAGCAGTACTTC | CASSFSLSSYEQYF